This TCR beta chain is from a study of type 1 regulatory T cells. About the research overall: T-allo10 is a Tr1-enriched, alloantigen-specific CD4 T cell product made in vitro.

Trimming left V 4 bases short and J 0 bases short, with 16 bases between. The CDR3 totals 16 residues. CDR1 is DFQATT, CDR2 SNEGSKA, per germline (reference sequence). This clonotype rates as medium-sized. Each CDR3 protein is one row after TCRdb ran MiXCR on the reads. Here the sample spans 2,600 or so distinct CDR3 sequences, 5% to 6.5% being singletons. Sequencing used CD4+ T cells, either the whole sample or a sorted fraction (not recorded which). The origin of this receptor is a human donor in good health. The chain is built from TRBV20-1 and TRBJ2-4, with D possibly being TRBD2 (6 bases). The CDR3: CSATGSSGPAKNIQYF. Here the CDR3 DNA reads TGCAGTGCTACAGGGAGCAGCGGGCCAGCCAAAAACATTCAGTACTTC.